This TCR beta chain was identified during a study of blood T cells in healthy people across ages. For the study at large: About one barcoded TCR beta cDNA was captured per two T cells.

Using a J-beta primer mix together with a sample-barcoded 5' primer, a second PCR was run for roughly 6 to 12 cycles. Each CDR3 protein gets one entry after TCRdb re-called the 5' RACE reads with MiXCR. The sample lists fewer than 2 million distinct CDR3 sequences; more than 35% were seen once. Broader study findings: The recorded TCR beta diversity per million T cells decreased in a roughly linear manner with age. Those diversity estimates obtained from one million T cells were thought to be underestimates. Versus aged donors, long-lived donors had higher diversity and more naive CD4+ cells.

V was cut by 6 bases and J by 11 bases, with 26 bases left in between. CDR3 size: 16 residues. Germline V CDR1 and CDR2: SGHNT, YENEEA. Remarks on this clonotype: Its antigen is unidentified.

This TCR derives from a human donor in good health. The specimen sequenced was blood. The chain is built from TRBV11-3 and TRBJ2-1; a possible D gene is TRBD2 (5 bases). In DNA form, the CDR3 reads TGTGCCAGCAGTTCAGGAGGACTCGCCTACAATGAGCAGCAGTTCTTC. This gives the protein CASSSGGLAYNEQQFF.